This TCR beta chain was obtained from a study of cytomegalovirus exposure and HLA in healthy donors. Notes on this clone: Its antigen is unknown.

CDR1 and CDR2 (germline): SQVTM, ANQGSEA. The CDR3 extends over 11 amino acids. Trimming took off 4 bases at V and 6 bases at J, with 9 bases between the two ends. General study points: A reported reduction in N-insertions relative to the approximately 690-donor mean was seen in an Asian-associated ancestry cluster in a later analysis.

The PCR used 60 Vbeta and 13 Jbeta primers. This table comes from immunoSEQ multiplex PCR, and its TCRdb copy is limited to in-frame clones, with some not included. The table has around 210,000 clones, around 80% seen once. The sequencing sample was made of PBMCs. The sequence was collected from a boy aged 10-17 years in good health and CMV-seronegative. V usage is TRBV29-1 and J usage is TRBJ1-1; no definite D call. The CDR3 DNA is TGCAGCGTTGGGGCGTACGCTGAAGCTTTCTTT. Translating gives CSVGAYAEAFF.